The source of this T cell receptor (beta chain) is a study of T cells after yellow fever vaccination. J gave up 10 bases and V 1 base, and 2 bases lay outside the gene matches. Germline CDR1 reads SGHTA; CDR2 reads FQGNSA. The length of the CDR3 is 15 residues. This clonotype showed up many times. One entry per CDR3 protein results from TCRdb running MiXCR on the 5' RACE reads. The sample gives about 69,000 distinct CDR3 sequences, 5% to 6.5% of which show up once; around 2.2% is in the top ten. The receptor was isolated from a young man who received the YFV17D yellow fever vaccine. The chain uses TRBV7-2 and TRBJ1-6, with 12 nucleotides matching TRBD1. The sequences come from CD4+ T cells sorted from PBMCs, collected around 15 days after the first yellow fever vaccination. CDR3: CASSLVGTGGSPLHF. DNA for the CDR3: TGTGCCAGCAGCTTAGTTGGGACAGGGGGCTCACCCCTCCACTTT.